The 6 T cell receptor beta chains in this list originate from one sample, sequenced in a study of blood T cell repertoires in COVID-19. TCRdb's table, derived via immunoSEQ multiplex PCR, lists solely in-frame clones and lacks some. The table includes roughly 70,000 clones, roughly 80% detected once. Sequencing was done on a sample of peripheral blood. These receptor sequences come from a man between 65 and 80 years old with COVID-19, enrolled during active disease.

This rearrangement joins TRBV6-5 to TRBJ1-3; no firm D call. The CDR3 runs to 13 residues. CDR1 is MNHEY and CDR2 is SVGAGI in the germline V gene. Trimming stripped 7 bases from V and 4 bases from J, with 11 bases between. CDR3: CASTNWAGNTIYF. The CDR3 DNA reads TGTGCCAGCACCAACTGGGCGGGAAACACCATATATTTT.

CDR3 amino acids: CASSLTGTGVNYGYTF. In DNA form, the CDR3 reads TGTGCCAGCAGCTTAACCGGGACAGGGGTTAACTATGGCTACACCTTC. This chain uses TRBV7-3 with TRBJ1-2, with 10 positions matching TRBD1. Trimming cost V 0 bases and J 1 base; bases outside gene matches: 2. This CDR3 spans 16 amino acids. Germline CDR1 SGHTA, CDR2 FQGTGA.

The V gene is TRBV9, the J gene TRBJ2-2; D call uncertain. CDR3 length equals 14 residues. V lost 0 bases, J lost 6 bases, and 9 bases lay in between. The V gene's germline CDR1 is SGDLS and CDR2 YYNGEE. CDR3: CASSVVARAGELFF. The CDR3 DNA follows: TGTGCCAGCAGCGTAGTGGCCCGGGCCGGGGAGCTGTTTTTT.

This rearrangement joins TRBV5-1 to TRBJ2-5, with TRBD2 matching over 7 bases. This CDR3 is built from 15 residues. The trim removed 5 bases at V and 7 bases at J, leaving 14 bases unmatched. Looked up from germline, CDR1 is SGHRS and CDR2 is YFSETQ. The CDR3 region is CASSPPGTTLGTQYF. CDR3 sequence (DNA): TGCGCCAGCAGTCCTCCCGGGACTACCTTAGGGACCCAGTACTTC.

This clone was seen a handful of times. J is TRBJ2-5 and V is TRBV27; D is ambiguous. V was shortened by 4 bases and J by 5 bases, with 8 bases between the two germline ends. The germline V gene encodes CDR1 MNHEY and CDR2 SMNVEV (reference sequence). The CDR3 consists of 12 residues. For the CDR3, the DNA is TGTGCCAGCAGTTCGCCCGGGGAGACCCAGTACTTC. Amino acid sequence: CASSSPGETQYF.

The rearrangement links TRBV9 to TRBJ2-1, with D possibly being TRBD2 (5 bases). The CDR3 loop spans 16 amino acids. V was shortened by 1 base and J by 1 base, with 12 bases between the two germline ends. Germline V gene lookup returns CDR1 SGDLS and CDR2 YYNGEE. CDR3 bases: TGTGCCAGCAGCGTAAGTGGGAGCGGTTCCTACAATGAGCAGTTCTTC. Translating gives CASSVSGSGSYNEQFF.